In its sample, the clone carrying this T cell receptor (beta chain) was seen many times. Its antigen is still unknown. This entry comes from a study of read filtering for tumor transcriptome and immune sequencing. This library used approximately 390 ng RNA and molecular barcoded adaptors spanning alpha/delta and beta/gamma chains. One entry per CDR3 protein, called by TCRdb with MiXCR from the reads. Among fewer than 100,000 distinct CDR3 sequences, 9% to 15% were seen once, and the ten largest hold 15%. Broader study findings: Approximately 82% of IR-seq clonotypes had one read, totaling 3% to 4.5% of reads; RNA-seq: about 69% and 49%.

J was trimmed by 3 bases and V by 3 bases; bases with no gene match: 1. This CDR3 region has 13 residues. Germline CDR1 reads KGHSH; CDR2 reads LQKENI. The material sequenced was a population of CD138-negative cells sorted from bone marrow. This TCR was sampled from a donor aged 40 or older with multiple myeloma. The rearrangement links TRBV18 to TRBJ2-5, with 7 nucleotides matching TRBD2. The CDR3 loop reads CASSPREEETQYF. DNA of the CDR3: TGTGCCAGCTCACCCCGGGAGGAAGAGACCCAGTACTTC.